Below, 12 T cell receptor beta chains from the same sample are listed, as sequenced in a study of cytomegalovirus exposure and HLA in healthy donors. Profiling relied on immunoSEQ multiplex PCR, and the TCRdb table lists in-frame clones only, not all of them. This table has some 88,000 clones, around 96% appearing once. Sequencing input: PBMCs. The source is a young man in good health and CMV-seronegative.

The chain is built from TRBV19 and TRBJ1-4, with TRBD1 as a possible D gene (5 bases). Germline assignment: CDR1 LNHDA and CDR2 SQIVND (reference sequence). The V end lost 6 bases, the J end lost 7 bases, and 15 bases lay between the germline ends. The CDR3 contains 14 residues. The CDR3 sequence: CASRRTGPFEKLFF. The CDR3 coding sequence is TGTGCCAGTAGGCGTACAGGCCCCTTTGAAAAACTGTTTTTT.

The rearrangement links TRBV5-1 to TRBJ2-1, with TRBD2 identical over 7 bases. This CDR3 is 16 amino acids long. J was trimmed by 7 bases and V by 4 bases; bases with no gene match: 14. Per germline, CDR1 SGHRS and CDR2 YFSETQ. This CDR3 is CASSVGPGGGWNEQFF. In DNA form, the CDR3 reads TGCGCCAGCAGCGTTGGCCCTGGGGGGGGTTGGAATGAGCAGTTCTTC.

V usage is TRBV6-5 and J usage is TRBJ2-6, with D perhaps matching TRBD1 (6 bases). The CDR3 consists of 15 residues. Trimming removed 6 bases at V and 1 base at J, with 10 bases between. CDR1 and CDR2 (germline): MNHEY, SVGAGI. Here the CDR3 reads CASSRQDSGANVLTF. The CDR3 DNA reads TGTGCCAGCAGCCGACAGGATTCTGGGGCCAACGTCCTGACTTTC.

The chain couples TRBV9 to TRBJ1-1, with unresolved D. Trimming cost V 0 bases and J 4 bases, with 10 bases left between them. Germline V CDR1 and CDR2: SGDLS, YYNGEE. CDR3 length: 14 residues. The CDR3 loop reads CASSVVEGGTEAFF. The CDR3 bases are TGTGCCAGCAGCGTAGTGGAGGGTGGCACTGAAGCTTTCTTT. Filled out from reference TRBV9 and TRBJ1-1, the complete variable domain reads DSGVTQTPKHLITATGQRVTLRCSPRSGDLSVYWYQQSLDQGLQFLIQYYNGEERAKGNILERFSAQQFPDLHSELNLSSLELGDSALYFCASSVVEGGTEAFFGQGTRLTVV.

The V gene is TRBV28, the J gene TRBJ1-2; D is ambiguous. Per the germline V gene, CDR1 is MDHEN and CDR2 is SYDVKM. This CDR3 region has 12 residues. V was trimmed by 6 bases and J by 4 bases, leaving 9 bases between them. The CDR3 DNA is TGTGCCAGCAGATCCGGGAGCTATGGCTACACCTTC. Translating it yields CASRSGSYGYTF.

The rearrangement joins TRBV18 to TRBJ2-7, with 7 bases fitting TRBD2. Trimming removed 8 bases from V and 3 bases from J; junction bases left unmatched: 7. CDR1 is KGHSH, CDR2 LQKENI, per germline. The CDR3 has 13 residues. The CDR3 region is CASHNGGSYEQYF. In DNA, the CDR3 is TGTGCCAGCCACAATGGCGGGAGCTACGAGCAGTACTTC.

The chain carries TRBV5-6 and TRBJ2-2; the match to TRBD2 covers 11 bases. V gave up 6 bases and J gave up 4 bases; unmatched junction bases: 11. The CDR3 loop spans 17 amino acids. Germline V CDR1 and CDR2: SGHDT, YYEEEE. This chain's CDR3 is CASNRITSGSITGELFF. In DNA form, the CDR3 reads TGTGCCAGCAACCGTATCACTAGCGGGAGTATCACCGGGGAGCTGTTTTTT.

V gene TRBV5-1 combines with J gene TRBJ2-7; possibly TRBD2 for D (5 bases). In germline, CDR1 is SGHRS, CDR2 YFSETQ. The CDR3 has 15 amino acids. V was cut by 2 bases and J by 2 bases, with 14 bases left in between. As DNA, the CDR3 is TGCGCCAGCAGCTTTGCTGGAGGAGCAACCTACGAGCAGTACTTC. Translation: CASSFAGGATYEQYF.

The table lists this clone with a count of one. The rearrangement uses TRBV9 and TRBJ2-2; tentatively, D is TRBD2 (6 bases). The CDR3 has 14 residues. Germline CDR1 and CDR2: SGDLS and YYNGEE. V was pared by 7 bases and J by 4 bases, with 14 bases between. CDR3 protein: CASALGGRTGELFF. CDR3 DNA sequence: TGTGCCAGCGCCCTCGGAGGGCGCACCGGGGAGCTGTTTTTT.

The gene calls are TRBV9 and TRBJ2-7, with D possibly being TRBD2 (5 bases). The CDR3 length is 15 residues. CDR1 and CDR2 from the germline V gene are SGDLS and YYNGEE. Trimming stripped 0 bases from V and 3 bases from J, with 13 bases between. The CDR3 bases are TGTGCCAGCAGCGTAGGGCCATTACTAGGCTACGAGCAGTACTTC. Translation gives CASSVGPLLGYEQYF.

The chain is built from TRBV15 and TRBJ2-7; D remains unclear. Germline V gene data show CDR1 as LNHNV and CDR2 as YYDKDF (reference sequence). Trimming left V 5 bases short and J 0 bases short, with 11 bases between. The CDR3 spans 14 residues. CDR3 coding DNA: TGTGCCACCAGCTTCCACTTCTTCTCCTACGAGCAGTACTTC. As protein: CATSFHFFSYEQYF.

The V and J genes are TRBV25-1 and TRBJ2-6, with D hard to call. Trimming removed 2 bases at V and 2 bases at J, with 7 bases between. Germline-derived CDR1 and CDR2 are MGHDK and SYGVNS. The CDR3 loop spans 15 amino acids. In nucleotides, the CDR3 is TGTGCCAGCAGTGAACAGACTCCTGGGGCCAACGTCCTGACTTTC. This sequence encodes CASSEQTPGANVLTF.